Described below is a single TCR beta chain sequence and its context. These data are taken from a study of TIL therapy for anti-PD-1-resistant metastatic lung cancer. Across the study: Most patients had lung adenocarcinoma; several tumors were EGFR-mutant, two ALK-rearranged; half smoked currently or formerly.

V was clipped by 6 bases and J by 2 bases, with 10 bases between them. CDR1 is SEHNR, CDR2 FQNEAQ, per germline (reference sequence). The CDR3 is made up of 13 amino acids. Time point given: pre-treatment sample, taken before nivolumab and TIL therapy. The immunoSEQ assay was v3. Survey-level samples got approximately 1.8 million read pairs; deep-level samples got roughly 4.5-6 million. Generated by immunoSEQ multiplex PCR, the TCRdb table keeps only in-frame clones and is missing some. In the table there are about 60,000 clones, 69% of which are singletons. The sequence came from a person between 30 and 79 years old with non-small cell lung cancer. The input for sequencing was blood, taken at baseline. The rearrangement links TRBV7-9 to TRBJ1-2; unclear D gene. CDR3 amino acids: CASSYTPNYGYTF. The CDR3 coding sequence is TGTGCCAGCAGTTATACACCCAACTATGGCTACACCTTC. Supplemented by reference TRBV7-9 and TRBJ1-2, the full variable domain reads DTGVSQNPRHKITKRGQNVTFRCDPISEHNRLYWYRQTLGQGPEFLTYFQNEAQLEKSRLLSDRFSAERPKGSFSTLEIQRTEQGDSAMYLCASSYTPNYGYTFGSGTRLTVV.